This T cell receptor beta chain derives from a study of blood T cell repertoires in COVID-19. Across the whole study: Acute and convalescent COVID-19 samples came from the United States, Italy and Spain. Sample material is recorded as cDNA or gDNA derived from T cells, B-cell-depleted T cells, or PBMCs.

Recruited during active infection, patients (from Seattle) were subsequently followed longitudinally. Original processing methods: Cell counts per sample came from amplifying reference gene primers. Produced via immunoSEQ multiplex PCR; TCRdb's table is partial and in-frame only. V and J calls and clone size follow that table, whereas D and trimming were derived from the DNA. The table lists some 500,000 clones, approximately 88% of them singletons. This clone has a single count. The TCR was taken from a woman aged 45-60 years with COVID-19, enrolled during active disease. The material sequenced was peripheral blood.

The CDR3 coding sequence is TGTGCCAGCAGCGTCTCCGGCAGGTCTGATTCACCCCTCCACTTT. Translated, it gives CASSVSGRSDSPLHF. This rearrangement joins TRBV6-5 to TRBJ1-6; unclear D gene. The CDR3 loop spans 15 amino acids. The germline V gene encodes CDR1 MNHEY and CDR2 SVGAGI. Trimming removed 6 bases at V and 8 bases at J, with 17 bases between.